This T cell receptor beta chain was observed in a study of OX40 agonist ivuxolimab in advanced cancers. Study outcomes and limitations: The CD4+ and CD8+ T cells in the blood had expanded clonally by week 6 at 0.1 to 3.0 mg/kg. Some nonresponders likewise displayed low normalized T-cell clonal expansion. Expanded peripheral T cells had an undetermined antigen specificity.

On this clone: The antigen remains unidentified.

Clones were sequenced by immunoSEQ multiplex PCR, and TCRdb holds only the in-frame ones, with some missing. This sample carries around 45,000 clones, about nine tenths of them seen once, and the ten largest clones take over 1%. This CDR3 contains 14 residues. The V gene end was trimmed by 6 bases and the J gene end by 5 bases; junction bases not matched to a gene: 5. Germline loops: CDR1 SNHLY, CDR2 FYNNEI. The rearrangement uses TRBV2 and TRBJ2-5, with 11 positions matching TRBD1. The specimen comprised CD4+ or CD8+ T cells sorted from blood, sampled in a trial of the OX40 agonist ivuxolimab. The sequence was collected from an adult with an advanced solid tumor such as melanoma, head and neck, liver or kidney cancer. The CDR3 DNA sequence: TGTGCCAGCAGCCGGACAGGGGGCAGGGAGACCCAGTACTTC. Protein sequence: CASSRTGGRETQYF.